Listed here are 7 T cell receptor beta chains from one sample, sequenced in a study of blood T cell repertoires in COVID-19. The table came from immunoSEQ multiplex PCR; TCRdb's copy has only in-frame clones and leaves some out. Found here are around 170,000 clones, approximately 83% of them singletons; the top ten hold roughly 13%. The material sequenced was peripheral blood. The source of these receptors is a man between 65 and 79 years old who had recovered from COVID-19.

CDR3 amino acids: CASEKEVNTEAFF. The CDR3 nucleotides are TGTGCCAGCGAAAAGGAGGTGAACACTGAAGCTTTCTTT. This sequence joins TRBV5-5 and TRBJ1-1; D is unclear. V lost 7 bases and J lost 0, with 10 bases in between. Germline V gives CDR1 SGHKS, CDR2 YYEKEE (reference sequence). CDR3 size: 13 residues.

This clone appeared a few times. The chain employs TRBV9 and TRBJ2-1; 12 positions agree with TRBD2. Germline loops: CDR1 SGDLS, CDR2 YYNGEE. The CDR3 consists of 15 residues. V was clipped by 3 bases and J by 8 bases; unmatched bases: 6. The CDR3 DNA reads TGTGCCAGCAGCGCCCCTAGCGGGAGGGCCTATGAGCAGTTCTTC. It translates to CASSAPSGRAYEQFF.

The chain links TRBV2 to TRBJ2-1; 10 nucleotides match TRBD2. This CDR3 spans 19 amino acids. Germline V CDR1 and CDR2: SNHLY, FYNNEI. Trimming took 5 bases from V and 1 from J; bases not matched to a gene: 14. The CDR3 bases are TGTGCCAGCAGTTTAGGAGCGGGAGGGTTTATTAGGTCCTACAATGAGCAGTTCTTC. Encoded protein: CASSLGAGGFIRSYNEQFF. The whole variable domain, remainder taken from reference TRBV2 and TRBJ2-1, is EPEVTQTPSHQVTQMGQEVILRCVPISNHLYFYWYRQILGQKVEFLVSFYNNEISEKSEIFDDQFSVERPDGSNFTLKIRSTKLEDSAMYFCASSLGAGGFIRSYNEQFFGPGTRLTVL.

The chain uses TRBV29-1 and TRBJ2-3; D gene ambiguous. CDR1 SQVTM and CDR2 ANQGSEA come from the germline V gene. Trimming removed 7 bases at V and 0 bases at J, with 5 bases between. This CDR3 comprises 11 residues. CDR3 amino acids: CSASSTDTQYF. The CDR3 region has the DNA TGCAGCGCCTCTAGCACAGATACGCAGTATTTT.

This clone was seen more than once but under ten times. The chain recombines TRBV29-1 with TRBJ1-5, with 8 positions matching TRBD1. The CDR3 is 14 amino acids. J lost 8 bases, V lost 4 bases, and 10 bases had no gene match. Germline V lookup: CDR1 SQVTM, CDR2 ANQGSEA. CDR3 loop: CSVALGQGWEPQHF. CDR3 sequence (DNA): TGCAGCGTTGCATTAGGACAGGGATGGGAGCCCCAGCATTTT.

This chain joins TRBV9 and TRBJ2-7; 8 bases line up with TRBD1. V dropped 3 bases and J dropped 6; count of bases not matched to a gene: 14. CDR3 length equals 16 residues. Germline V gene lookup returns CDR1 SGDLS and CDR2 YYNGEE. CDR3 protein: CASSGGPGQDKSEQYF. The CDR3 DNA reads TGTGCCAGCAGCGGTGGACCGGGACAGGATAAATCCGAGCAGTACTTC.

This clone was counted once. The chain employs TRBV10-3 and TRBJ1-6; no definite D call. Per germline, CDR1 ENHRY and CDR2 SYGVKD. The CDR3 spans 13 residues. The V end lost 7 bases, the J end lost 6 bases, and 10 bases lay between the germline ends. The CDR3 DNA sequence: TGTGCCATCACGGAGGTTTCTAATTCACCCCTCCACTTT. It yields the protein CAITEVSNSPLHF.